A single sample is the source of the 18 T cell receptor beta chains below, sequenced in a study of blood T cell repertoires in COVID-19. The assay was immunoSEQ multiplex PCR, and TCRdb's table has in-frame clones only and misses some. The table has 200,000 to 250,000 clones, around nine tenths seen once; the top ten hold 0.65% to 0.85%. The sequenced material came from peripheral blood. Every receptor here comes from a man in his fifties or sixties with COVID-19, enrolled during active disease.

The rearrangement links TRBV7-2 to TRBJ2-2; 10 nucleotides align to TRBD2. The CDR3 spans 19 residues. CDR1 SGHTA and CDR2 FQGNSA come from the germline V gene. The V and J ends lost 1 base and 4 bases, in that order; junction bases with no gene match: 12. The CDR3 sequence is CASSLGWVAGGVGTGELFF. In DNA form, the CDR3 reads TGTGCCAGCAGCTTAGGGTGGGTAGCGGGAGGAGTTGGCACCGGGGAGCTGTTTTTT.

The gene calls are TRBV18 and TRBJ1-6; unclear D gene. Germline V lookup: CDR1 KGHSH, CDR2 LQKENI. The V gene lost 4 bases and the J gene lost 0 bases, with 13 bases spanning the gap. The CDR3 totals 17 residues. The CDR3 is CASSQLEGSSYNSPLHF. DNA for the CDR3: TGTGCCAGCTCACAATTGGAGGGAAGCTCCTATAATTCACCCCTCCACTTT.

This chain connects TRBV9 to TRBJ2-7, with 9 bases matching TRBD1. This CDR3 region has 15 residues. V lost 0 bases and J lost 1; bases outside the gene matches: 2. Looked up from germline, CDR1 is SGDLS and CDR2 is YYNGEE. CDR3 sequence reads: CASSVGTGVSYEQYF. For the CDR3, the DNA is TGTGCCAGCAGCGTAGGGACAGGGGTATCCTACGAGCAGTACTTC. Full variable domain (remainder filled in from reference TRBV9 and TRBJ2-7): DSGVTQTPKHLITATGQRVTLRCSPRSGDLSVYWYQQSLDQGLQFLIQYYNGEERAKGNILERFSAQQFPDLHSELNLSSLELGDSALYFCASSVGTGVSYEQYFGPGTRLTVT.

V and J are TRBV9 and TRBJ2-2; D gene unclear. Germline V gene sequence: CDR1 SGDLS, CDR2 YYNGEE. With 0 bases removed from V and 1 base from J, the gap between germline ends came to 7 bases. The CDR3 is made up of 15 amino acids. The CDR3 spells CASSVERLNTGELFF. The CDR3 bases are TGTGCCAGCAGCGTAGAACGACTGAACACCGGGGAGCTGTTTTTT.

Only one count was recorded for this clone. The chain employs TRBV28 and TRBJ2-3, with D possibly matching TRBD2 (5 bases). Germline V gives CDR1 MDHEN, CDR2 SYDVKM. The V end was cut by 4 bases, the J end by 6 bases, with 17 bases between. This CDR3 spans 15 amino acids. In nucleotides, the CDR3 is TGTGCCAGCAGTTCGCCCGGGGATTCCACCGATACGCAGTATTTT. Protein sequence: CASSSPGDSTDTQYF.

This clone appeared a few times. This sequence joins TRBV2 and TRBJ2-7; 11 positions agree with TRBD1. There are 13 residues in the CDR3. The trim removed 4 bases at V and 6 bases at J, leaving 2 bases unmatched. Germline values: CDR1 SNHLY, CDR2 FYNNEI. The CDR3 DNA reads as TGTGCCAGCAGTGGGGGGACAGGGGGCGAGCAGTACTTC. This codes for CASSGGTGGEQYF.

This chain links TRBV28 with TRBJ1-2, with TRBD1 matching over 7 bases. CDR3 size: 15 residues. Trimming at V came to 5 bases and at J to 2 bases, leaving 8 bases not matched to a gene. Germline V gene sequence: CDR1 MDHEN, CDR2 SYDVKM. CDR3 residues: CASSAWSTGNYGYTF. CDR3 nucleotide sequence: TGTGCCAGCAGTGCATGGTCGACAGGGAACTATGGCTACACCTTC.

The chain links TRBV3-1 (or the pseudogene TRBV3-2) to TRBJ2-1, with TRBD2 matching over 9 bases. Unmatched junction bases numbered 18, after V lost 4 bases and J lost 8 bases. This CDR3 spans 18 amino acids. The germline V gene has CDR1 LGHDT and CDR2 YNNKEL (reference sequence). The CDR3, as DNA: TGTGCCAGCAGCCCCGAGGAGAGCGGGAGGCTCCCCAGCCATGAGCAGTTCTTC. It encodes CASSPEESGRLPSHEQFF.

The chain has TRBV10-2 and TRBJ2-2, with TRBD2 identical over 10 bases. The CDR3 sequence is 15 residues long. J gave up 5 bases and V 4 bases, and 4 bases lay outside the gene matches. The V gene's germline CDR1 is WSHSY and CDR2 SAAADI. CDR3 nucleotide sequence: TGCGCCAGCAGTGGGGGGACTAGCGCGACCGGGGAGCTGTTTTTT. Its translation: CASSGGTSATGELFF.

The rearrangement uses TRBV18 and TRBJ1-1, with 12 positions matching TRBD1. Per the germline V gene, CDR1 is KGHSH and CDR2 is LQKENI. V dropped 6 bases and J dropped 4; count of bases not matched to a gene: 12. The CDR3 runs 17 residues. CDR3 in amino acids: CASSAGTGGAGRTEAFF. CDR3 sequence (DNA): TGTGCCAGCTCGGCCGGGACAGGGGGCGCGGGGCGCACTGAAGCTTTCTTT.

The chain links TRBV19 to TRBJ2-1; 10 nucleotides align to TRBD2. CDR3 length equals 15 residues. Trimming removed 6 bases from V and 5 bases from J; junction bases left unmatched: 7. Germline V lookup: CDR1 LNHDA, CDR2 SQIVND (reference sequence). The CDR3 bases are TGTGCCAGTAGCTCGGCTAGCGGGGGAAACAATGAGCAGTTCTTC. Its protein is CASSSASGGNNEQFF. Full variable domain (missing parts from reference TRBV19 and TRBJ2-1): DGGITQSPKYLFRKEGQNVTLSCEQNLNHDAMYWYRQDPGQGLRLIYYSQIVNDFQKGDIAEGYSVSREKKESFPLTVTSAQKNPTAFYLCASSSASGGNNEQFFGPGTRLTVL.

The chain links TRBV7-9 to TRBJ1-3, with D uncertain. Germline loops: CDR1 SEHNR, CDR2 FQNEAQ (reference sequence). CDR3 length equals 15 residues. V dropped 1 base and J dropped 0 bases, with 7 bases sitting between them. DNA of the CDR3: TGTGCCAGCAGCTTAGGAGAGTACTCTGGAAACACCATATATTTT. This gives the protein CASSLGEYSGNTIYF.

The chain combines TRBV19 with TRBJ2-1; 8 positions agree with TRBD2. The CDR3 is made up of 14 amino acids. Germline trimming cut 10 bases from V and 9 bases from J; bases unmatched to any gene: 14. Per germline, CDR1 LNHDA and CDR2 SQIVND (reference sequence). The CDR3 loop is CATSGGRFVGEQFF. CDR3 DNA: TGTGCCACCTCGGGGGGGCGCTTTGTCGGTGAGCAGTTCTTC.

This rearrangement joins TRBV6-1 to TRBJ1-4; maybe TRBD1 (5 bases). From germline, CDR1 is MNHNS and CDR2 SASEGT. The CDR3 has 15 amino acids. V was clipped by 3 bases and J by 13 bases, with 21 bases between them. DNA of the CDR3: TGTGCCAGCAGTGATAACGGATCAGGACAATCTTCACTGTTTTTT. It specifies CASSDNGSGQSSLFF.

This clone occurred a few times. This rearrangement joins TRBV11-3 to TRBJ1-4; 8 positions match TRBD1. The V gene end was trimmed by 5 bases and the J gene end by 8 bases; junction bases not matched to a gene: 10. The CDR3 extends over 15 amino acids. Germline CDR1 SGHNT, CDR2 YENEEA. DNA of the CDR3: TGTGCCAGCAGCCCCGGACAGGGTGAGCACGAAAAACTGTTTTTT. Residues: CASSPGQGEHEKLFF. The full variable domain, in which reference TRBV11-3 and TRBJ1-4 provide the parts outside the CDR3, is EAGVVQSPRYKIIEKKQPVAFWCNPISGHNTLYWYLQNLGQGPELLIRYENEEAVDDSQLPKDRFSAERLKGVDSTLKIQPAELGDSAVYLCASSPGQGEHEKLFFGSGTQLSVL.

CDR3 sequence: CASSLVLADGELFF. The CDR3 coding sequence is TGCGCCAGCAGCTTGGTACTAGCGGACGGGGAGCTGTTTTTT. The genes are TRBV5-1 and TRBJ2-2; 8 bases match TRBD2. J lost 7 bases, V lost 0 bases, and 2 bases had no gene match. CDR3 length: 14 amino acids. CDR1 SGHRS and CDR2 YFSETQ come from the germline V gene.

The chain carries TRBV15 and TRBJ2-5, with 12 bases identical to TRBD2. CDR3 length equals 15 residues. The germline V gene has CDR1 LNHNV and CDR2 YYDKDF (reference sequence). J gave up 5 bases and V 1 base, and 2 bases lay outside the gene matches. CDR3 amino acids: CATSRVTSGGETQYF. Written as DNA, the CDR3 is TGTGCCACCAGCAGAGTTACTAGCGGGGGGGAGACCCAGTACTTC.

CDR3 region: CASSRRTESLTIYF. DNA of the CDR3: TGTGCCAGCAGCCGTCGGACAGAGAGCTTAACCATATATTTT. This chain links TRBV13 with TRBJ1-3; D perhaps matches TRBD1 (6 bases). This CDR3 comprises 14 residues. The germline V gene has CDR1 PRHDT and CDR2 FYEKMQ (reference sequence). Trimming removed 5 bases at V and 10 bases at J, with 18 bases between.